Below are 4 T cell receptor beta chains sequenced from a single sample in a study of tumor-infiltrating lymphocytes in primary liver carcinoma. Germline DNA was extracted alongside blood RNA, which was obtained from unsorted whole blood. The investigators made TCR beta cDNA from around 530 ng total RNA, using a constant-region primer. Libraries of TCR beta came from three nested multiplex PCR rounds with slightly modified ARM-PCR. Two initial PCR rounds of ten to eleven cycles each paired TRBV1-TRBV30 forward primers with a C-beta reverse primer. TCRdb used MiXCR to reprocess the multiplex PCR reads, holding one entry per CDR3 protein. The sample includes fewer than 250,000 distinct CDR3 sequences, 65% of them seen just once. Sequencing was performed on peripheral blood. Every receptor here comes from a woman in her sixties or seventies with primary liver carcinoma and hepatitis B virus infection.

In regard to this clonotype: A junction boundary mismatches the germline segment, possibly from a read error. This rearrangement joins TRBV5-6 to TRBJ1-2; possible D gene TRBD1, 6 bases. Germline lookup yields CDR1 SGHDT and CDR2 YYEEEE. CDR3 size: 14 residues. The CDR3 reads CVSTLTGLGYGHTF. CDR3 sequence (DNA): TGTGTCAGCACCCTTACAGGGCTCGGCTATGGCCACACCTTC.

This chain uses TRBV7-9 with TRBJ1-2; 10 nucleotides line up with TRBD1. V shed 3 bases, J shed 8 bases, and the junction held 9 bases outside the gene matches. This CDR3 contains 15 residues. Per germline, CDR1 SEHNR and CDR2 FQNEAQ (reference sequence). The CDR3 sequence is CASSLALTGGGGYTF. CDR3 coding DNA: TGTGCCAGCAGCTTGGCCCTGACAGGGGGCGGCGGCTACACCTTC.

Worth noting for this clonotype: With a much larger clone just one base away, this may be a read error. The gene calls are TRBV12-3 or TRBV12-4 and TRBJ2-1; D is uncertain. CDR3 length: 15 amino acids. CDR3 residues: CASSGRVISYKEQFF. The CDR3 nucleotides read TGTGCCAGCAGTGGCCGGGTTATCTCCTACAAAGAGCAGTTCTTC.

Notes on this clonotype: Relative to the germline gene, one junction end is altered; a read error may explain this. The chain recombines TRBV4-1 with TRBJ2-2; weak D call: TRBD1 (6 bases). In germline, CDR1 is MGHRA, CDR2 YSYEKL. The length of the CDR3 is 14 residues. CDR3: CASSNRDIAGKLFF. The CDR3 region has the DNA TGCGCCAGCAGCAACCGGGACATTGCCGGGAAGCTGTTTTTT.